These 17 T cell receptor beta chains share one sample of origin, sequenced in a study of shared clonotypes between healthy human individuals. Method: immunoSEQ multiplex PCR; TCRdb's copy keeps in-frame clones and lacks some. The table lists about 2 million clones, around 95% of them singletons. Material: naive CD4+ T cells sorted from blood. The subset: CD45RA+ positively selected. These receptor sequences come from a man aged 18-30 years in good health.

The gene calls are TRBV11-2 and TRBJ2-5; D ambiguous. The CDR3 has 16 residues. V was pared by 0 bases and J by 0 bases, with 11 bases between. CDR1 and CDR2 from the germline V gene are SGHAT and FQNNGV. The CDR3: CASSLDGNRYQETQYF. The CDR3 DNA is TGTGCCAGCAGCTTAGATGGGAACCGTTACCAAGAGACCCAGTACTTC.

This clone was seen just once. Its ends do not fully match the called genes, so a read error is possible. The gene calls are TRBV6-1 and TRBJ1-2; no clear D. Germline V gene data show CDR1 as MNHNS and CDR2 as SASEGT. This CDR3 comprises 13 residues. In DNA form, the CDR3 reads TGTGCCATCAGTGTTGGGGAAGGCTATGGCTACACCTTC. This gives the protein CAISVGEGYGYTF.

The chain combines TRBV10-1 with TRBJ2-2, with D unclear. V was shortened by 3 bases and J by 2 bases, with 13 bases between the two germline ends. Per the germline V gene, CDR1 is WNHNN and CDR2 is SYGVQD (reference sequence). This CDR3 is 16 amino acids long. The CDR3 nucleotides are TGCGCCAGCAGTGACCGACCACCACCAAACACCGGGGAGCTGTTTTTT. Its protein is CASSDRPPPNTGELFF.

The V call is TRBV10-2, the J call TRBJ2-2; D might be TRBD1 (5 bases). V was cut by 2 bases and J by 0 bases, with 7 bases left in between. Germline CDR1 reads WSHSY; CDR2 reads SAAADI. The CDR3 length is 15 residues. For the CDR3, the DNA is TGCGCCAGCAGTGAGCGCAGGGCGAACACCGGGGAGCTGTTTTTT. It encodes CASSERRANTGELFF.

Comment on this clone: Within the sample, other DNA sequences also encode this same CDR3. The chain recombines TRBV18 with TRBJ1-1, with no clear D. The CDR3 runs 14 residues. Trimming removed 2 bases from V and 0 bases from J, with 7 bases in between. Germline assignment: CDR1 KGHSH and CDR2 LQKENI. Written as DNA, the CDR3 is TGTGCCAGCTCACCAGGGCAGTTGAACACTGAAGCTTTCTTT. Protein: CASSPGQLNTEAFF.

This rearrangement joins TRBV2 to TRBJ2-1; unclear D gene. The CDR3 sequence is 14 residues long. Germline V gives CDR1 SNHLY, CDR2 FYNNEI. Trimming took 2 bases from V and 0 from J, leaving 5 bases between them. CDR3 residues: CASSELGSYNEQFF. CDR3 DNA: TGTGCCAGCAGTGAATTAGGCTCCTACAATGAGCAGTTCTTC.

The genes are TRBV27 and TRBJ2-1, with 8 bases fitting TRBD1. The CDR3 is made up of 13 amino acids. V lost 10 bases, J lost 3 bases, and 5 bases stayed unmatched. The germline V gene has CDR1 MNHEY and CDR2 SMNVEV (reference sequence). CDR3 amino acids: CATRTGNYNEQFF. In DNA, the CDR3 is TGTGCCACCCGGACAGGGAACTACAATGAGCAGTTCTTC.

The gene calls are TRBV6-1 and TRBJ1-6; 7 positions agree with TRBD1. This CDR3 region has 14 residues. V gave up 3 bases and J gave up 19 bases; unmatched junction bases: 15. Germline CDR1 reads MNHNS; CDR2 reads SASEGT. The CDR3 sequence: CASSDPGQLQTLHF. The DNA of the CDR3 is TGTGCCAGCAGTGATCCGGGACAGCTCCAGACTTTACACTTT.

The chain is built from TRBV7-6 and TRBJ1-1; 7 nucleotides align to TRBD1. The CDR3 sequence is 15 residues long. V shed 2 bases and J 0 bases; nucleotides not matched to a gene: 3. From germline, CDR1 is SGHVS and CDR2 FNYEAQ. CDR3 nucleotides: TGTGCCAGCAGCTTAACGGGACAGATGAACACTGAAGCTTTCTTT. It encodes CASSLTGQMNTEAFF.

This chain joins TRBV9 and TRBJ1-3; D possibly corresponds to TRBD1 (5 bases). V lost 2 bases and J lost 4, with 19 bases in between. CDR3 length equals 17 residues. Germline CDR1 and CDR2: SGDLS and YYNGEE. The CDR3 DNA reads TGTGCCAGCAGCGTTCTCCCGGCAGGGTCTTCCGGAAACACCATATATTTT. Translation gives CASSVLPAGSSGNTIYF.

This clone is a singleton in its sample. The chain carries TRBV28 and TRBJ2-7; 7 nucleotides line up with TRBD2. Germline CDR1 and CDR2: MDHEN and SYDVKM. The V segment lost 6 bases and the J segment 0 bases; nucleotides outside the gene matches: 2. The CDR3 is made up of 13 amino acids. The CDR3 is CASRGGFSYEQYF. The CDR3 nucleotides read TGTGCCAGCAGGGGGGGGTTCTCCTACGAGCAGTACTTC.

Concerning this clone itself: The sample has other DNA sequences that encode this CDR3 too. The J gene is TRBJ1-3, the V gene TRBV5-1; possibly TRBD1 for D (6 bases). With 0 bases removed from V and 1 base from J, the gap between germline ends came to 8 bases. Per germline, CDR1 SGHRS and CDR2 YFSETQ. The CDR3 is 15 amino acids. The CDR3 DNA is TGCGCCAGCAGCTTGGAAGGGGGATCTGGAAACACCATATATTTT. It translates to CASSLEGGSGNTIYF. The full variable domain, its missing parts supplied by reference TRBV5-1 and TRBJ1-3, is KAGVTQTPRYLIKTRGQQVTLSCSPISGHRSVSWYQQTPGQGLQFLFEYFSETQRNKGNFPGRFSGRQFSNSRSEMNVSTLELGDSALYLCASSLEGGSGNTIYFGEGSWLTVV.

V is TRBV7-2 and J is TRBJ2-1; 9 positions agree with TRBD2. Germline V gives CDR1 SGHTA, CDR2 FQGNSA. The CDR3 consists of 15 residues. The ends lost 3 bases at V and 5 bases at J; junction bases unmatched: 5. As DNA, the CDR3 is TGTGCCAGCAGCTTGGCGGGGGGGTCGCACAATGAGCAGTTCTTC. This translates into CASSLAGGSHNEQFF.

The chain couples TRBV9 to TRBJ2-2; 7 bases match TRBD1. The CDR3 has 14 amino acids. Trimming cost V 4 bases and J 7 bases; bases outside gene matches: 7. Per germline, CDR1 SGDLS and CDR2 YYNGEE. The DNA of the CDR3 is TGTGCCAGCAGCCCGTTAGGGGGCTACGGGGAGCTGTTTTTT. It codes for CASSPLGGYGELFF.

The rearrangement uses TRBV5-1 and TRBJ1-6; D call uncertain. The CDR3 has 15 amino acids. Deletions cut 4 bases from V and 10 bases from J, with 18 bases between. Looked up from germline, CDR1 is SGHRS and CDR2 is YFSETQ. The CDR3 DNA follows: TGCGCCAGCAGCCCACTTTCGACGCGGGAATCACCCCTCCACTTT. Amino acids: CASSPLSTRESPLHF.

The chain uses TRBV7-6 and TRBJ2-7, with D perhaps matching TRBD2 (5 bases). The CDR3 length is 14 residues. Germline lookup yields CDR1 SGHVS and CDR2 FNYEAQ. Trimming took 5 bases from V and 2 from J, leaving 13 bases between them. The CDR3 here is CASSPGSPAYEQYF. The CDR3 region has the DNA TGTGCCAGCAGCCCGGGGTCTCCTGCCTACGAGCAGTACTTC.

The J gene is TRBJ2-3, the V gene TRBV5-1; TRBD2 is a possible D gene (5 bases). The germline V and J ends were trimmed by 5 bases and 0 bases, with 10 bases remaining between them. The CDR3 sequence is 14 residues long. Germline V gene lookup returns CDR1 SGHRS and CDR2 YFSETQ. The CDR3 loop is CASREGGSTDTQYF. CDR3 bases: TGCGCCAGCAGAGAGGGTGGGAGCACAGATACGCAGTATTTT.